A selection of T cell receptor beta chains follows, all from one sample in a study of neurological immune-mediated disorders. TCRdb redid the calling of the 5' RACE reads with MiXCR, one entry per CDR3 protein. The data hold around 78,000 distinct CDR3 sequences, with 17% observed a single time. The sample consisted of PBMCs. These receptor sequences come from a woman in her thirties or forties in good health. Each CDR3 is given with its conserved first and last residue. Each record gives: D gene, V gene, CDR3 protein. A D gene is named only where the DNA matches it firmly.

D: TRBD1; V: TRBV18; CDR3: CASSPPTGAPEAFF
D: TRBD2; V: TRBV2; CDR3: CASGGVSSYNEQFF
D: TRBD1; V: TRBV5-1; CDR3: CASSPVGQASNIQYF
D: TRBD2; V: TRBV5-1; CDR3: CASGSGTSGGDTQYF
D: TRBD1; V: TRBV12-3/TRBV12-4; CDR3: CASGDSTGDLSSGNTIYF
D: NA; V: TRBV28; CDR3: CASSLVGGHNYGYTF
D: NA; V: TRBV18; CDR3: CASSPGSAGEQYF
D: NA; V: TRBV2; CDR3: CASRSDSQETQYF
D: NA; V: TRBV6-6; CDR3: CASSTRGGEGNQPQHF
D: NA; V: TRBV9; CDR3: CASSVAPGGELFF
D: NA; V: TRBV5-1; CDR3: CASSLRAATYEQYF
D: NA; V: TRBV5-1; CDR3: CASSSQGYEQYF
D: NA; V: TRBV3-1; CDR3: CASSQNPPGRIREQYF
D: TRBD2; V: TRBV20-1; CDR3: CSAPSGGLDNEQFF
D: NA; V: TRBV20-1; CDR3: CSARDPQLLSYEQYF
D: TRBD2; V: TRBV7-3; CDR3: CASSLSSGGYQETQYF
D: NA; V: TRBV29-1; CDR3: CSVGGTGTEAFF
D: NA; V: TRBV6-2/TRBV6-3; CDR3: CASSYWDQGLRF
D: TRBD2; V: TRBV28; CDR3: CASSFVQGGKENEQIF
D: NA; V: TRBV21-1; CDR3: CASSKVRSPGDGCIPPLHF
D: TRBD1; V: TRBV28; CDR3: CASSTGQGASNQPQHF
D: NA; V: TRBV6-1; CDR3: CASSEPRGGQAFGQPQHF
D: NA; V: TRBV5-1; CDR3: CASSLDTGTTISYEQYF
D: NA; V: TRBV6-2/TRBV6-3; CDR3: CVSARGGALLGDQFF
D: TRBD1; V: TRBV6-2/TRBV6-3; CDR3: CASSYPLRGQSSYGYTF
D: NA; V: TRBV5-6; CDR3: CASSLERQAFTDTQYF
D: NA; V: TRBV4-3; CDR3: CASSQAGTGANVLTF
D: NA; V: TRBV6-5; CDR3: CASSPRGHEQFF
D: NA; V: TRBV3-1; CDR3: CASSQAPEGRGTEAFF
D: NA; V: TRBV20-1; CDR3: CSARDRISQDTIYF
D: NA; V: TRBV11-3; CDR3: CASSFLKGDTQYF
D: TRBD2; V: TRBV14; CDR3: CASSQVGTKQFF
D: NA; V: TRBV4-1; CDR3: CASSQEGVTGANVLTF
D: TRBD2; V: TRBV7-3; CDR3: CASSLGGGAGETQYF
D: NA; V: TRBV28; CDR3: CASSKKASQSF
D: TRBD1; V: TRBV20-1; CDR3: CSAGDRGRRETQYF
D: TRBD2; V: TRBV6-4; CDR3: CASSEGTSGEITDTQYF
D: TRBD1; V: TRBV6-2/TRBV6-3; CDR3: CASSRAAQGATEAFF
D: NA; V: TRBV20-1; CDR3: CSARDLYELGPSRETQYF